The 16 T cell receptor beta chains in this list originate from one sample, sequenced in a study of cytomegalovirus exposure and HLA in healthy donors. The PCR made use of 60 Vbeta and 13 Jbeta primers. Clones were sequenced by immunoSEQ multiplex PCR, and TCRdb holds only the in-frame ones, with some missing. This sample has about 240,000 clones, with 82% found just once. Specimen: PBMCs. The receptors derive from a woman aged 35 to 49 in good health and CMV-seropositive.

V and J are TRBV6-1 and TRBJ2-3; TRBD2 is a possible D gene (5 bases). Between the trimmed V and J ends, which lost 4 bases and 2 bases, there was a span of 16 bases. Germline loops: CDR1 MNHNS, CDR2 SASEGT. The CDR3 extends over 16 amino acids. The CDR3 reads CASSGHLSGSTDTQYF. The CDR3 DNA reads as TGTGCCAGCAGTGGACATTTGAGCGGTTCCACAGATACGCAGTATTTT.

DNA for the CDR3: TGTGCCAGCAGCCATCTGACAGGGTTCTCGAACACCGGGGAGCTGTTTTTT. It yields the protein CASSHLTGFSNTGELFF. The chain carries TRBV14 and TRBJ2-2; 7 nucleotides align to TRBD1. Germline lookup yields CDR1 SGHDN and CDR2 FVKESK. The CDR3 extends over 17 amino acids. V shed 3 bases and J 0 bases; nucleotides not matched to a gene: 7.

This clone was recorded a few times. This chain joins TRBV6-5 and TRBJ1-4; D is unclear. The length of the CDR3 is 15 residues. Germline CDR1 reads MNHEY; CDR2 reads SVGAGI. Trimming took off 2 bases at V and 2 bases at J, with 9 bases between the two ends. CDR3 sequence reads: CASSYLGSTNEKLFF. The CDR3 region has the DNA TGTGCCAGCAGTTACCTCGGGTCCACTAATGAAAAACTGTTTTTT.

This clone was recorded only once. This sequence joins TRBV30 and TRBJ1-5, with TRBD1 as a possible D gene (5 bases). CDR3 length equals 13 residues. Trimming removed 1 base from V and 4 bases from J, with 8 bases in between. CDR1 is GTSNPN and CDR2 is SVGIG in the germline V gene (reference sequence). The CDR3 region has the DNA TGTGCCTGGAGTGCGGGACTAAATCAGCCCCAGCATTTT. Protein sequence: CAWSAGLNQPQHF.

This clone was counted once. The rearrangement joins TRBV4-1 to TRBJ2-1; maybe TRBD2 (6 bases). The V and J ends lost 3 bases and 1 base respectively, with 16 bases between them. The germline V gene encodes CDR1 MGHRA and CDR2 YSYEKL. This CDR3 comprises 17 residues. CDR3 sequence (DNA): TGCGCCAGCAGCCAGGGATGGCGGGGAGGTTCCTACAATGAGCAGTTCTTC. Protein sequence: CASSQGWRGGSYNEQFF.

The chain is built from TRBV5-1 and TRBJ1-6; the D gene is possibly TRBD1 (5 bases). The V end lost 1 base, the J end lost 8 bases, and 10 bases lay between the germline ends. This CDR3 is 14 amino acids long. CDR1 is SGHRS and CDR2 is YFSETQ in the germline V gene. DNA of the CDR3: TGCGCCAGCAGCTTGATCGGGGGGGATTCACCCCTCCACTTT. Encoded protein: CASSLIGGDSPLHF.

CDR3 nucleotide sequence: TGTGCCTGGAGTGGGAGGGACAGGGGGCCCGGGGGTCGGAGCTCTGGGGCCAACGTCCTGACTTTC. It is translated as CAWSGRDRGPGGRSSGANVLTF. The gene calls are TRBV30 and TRBJ2-6; the match to TRBD1 covers 12 bases. The CDR3 is 22 amino acids. V lost 1 base, J lost 0 bases, and 16 bases stayed unmatched. The germline V gene encodes CDR1 GTSNPN and CDR2 SVGIG (reference sequence).

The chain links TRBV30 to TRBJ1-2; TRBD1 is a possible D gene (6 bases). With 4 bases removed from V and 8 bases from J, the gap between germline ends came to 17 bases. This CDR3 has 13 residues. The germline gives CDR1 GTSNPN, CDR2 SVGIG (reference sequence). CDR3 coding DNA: TGTGCCTGGACCGACGACAGGCCTAAGGGCTACACCTTC. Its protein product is CAWTDDRPKGYTF.

CDR3 residues: CASSISWEPRDTQYF. CDR3 nucleotides: TGTGCCAGTAGTATATCGTGGGAGCCCCGGGATACGCAGTATTTT. The chain has TRBV19 and TRBJ2-3, with a weak D call TRBD2 (5 bases). With 2 bases removed from V and 6 bases from J, the gap between germline ends came to 15 bases. The V gene's germline CDR1 is LNHDA and CDR2 SQIVND (reference sequence). CDR3 length: 15 amino acids.

The CDR3 sequence is CASSAGGESPLHF. Here the CDR3 DNA reads TGTGCCAGCAGTGCGGGTGGGGAGTCACCCCTCCACTTT. The chain is built from TRBV6-1 and TRBJ1-6; no definite D call. Trimming removed 4 bases at V and 10 bases at J, with 11 bases between. CDR1 and CDR2 from the germline V gene are MNHNS and SASEGT. The CDR3 runs to 13 residues.

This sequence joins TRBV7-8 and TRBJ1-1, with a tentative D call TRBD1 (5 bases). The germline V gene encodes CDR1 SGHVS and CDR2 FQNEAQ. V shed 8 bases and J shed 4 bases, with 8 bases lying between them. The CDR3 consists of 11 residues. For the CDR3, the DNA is TGTGCCAGCGGGGGGTCCACTGAAGCTTTCTTT. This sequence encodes CASGGSTEAFF.

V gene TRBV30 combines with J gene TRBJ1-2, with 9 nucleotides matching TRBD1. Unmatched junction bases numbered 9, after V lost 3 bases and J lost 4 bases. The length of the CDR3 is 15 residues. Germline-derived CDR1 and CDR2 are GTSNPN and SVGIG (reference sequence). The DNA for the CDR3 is TGTGCCTGGAGCAAAGGGACAGGGAGCGCCTATGGCTACACCTTC. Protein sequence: CAWSKGTGSAYGYTF.

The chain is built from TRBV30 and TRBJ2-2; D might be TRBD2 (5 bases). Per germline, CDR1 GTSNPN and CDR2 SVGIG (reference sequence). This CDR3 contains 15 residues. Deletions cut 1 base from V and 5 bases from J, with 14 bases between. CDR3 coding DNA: TGTGCCTGGAGTGGGAACGGGATAGCAACCGGGGAGCTGTTTTTT. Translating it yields CAWSGNGIATGELFF.

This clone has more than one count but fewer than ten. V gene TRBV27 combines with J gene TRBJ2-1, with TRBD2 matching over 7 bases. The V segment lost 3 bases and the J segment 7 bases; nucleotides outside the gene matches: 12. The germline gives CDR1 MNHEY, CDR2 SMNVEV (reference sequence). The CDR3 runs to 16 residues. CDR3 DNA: TGTGCCAGCAGTTTCTCGGGGTCTAGCGGCCTAAATGAGCAGTTCTTC. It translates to CASSFSGSSGLNEQFF.

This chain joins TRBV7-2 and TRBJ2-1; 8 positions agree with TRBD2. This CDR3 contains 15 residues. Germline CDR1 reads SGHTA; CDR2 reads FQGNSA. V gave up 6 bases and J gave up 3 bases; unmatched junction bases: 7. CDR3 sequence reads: CASRFGGAGYNEQFF. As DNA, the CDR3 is TGTGCCAGCAGGTTCGGGGGGGCCGGCTACAATGAGCAGTTCTTC.

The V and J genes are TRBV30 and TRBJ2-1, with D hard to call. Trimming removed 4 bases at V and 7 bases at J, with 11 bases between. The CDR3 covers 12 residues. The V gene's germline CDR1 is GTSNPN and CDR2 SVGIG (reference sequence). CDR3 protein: CAWTRSSNEQFF. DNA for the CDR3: TGTGCCTGGACCCGGTCTTCTAATGAGCAGTTCTTC.